This T cell receptor (beta chain) derives from a study of blood T cell repertoires in COVID-19. Across the whole study: Samples taken during acute and convalescent COVID-19 were collected in the United States, Italy and Spain.

In the authors' workflow: Reference gene primers were amplified, and this amplification served to estimate nucleated cell counts. The method was immunoSEQ multiplex PCR; TCRdb's version includes in-frame clones alone and lacks a portion of them. V and J calls and clone size are as listed in that table; D and trimming were resolved from the DNA. Of 150,000 to 200,000 clones in the sample, approximately 90% were seen once. The V and J ends lost 7 bases and 6 bases, in that order; junction bases with no gene match: 5. Germline values: CDR1 ENHRY, CDR2 SYGVKD. The CDR3 totals 14 residues. The specimen was peripheral blood. This clonotype was sampled from a man in his sixties with active or convalescent COVID-19. The chain couples TRBV10-3 to TRBJ2-1; 11 bases line up with TRBD1. As DNA, the CDR3 is TGTGCCATCAAAACCGGGACAGGGGGCAATGAGCAGTTCTTC. This encodes CAIKTGTGGNEQFF.